This T cell receptor (beta chain) was identified in a study of blood T cell repertoires in COVID-19. Study-wide context: Sample material is recorded as cDNA or gDNA derived from T cells, B-cell-depleted T cells, or PBMCs.

The table came from immunoSEQ multiplex PCR; TCRdb's copy has only in-frame clones and leaves some out. Of 100,000 or so clones in the sample, 90% to 95% were seen once. This clonotype was obtained from a man aged 50-59 years with active COVID-19. Input material: peripheral blood.

The CDR3 loop reads CASSRPGTGNGELFF. CDR3 sequence (DNA): TGCGCCAGCAGCCGGCCGGGGACAGGGAACGGGGAGCTGTTTTTT. The chain combines TRBV4-1 with TRBJ2-2; 9 nucleotides line up with TRBD1. The trim removed 4 bases at V and 7 bases at J, leaving 7 bases unmatched. CDR3 size: 15 residues. CDR1 is MGHRA and CDR2 is YSYEKL in the germline V gene.